This TCR beta chain was recovered during a study of T-cell reconstitution after alpha-beta-depleted transplantation in children. Study-wide points: It was reported that alpha-beta T cells came from several hundred expanded graft clones (about two months after transplant). T-cell counts and diversity at one year post-transplant came mainly from newly produced T cells.

This clonotype was observed a handful of times. Its antigen is as yet unknown. Unique molecular identifiers were incorporated during preparation of the TCRbeta library. TCRdb analysed the PCR reads with MiXCR anew, one entry per CDR3 protein. The sample shows approximately 800,000 distinct CDR3 sequences, under 20% of them seen only once. The sequence derives from a male patient between 5 and 17 years old who had a stem cell transplant for acute lymphoblastic leukemia, so the T cells may come from the graft donor. The sequencing used PBMCs, mostly from graft donor cells, collected 360 days after TCRalphabeta/CD19-depleted stem cell transplant.

The CDR3 region has the DNA TGCAGTGCTAGAGATTCCGCGGGAGGACCCTCCTACGAGCAGTACTTC. Translated, it gives CSARDSAGGPSYEQYF. The J gene is TRBJ2-7, the V gene TRBV20-1; 8 nucleotides agree with TRBD2. Germline-derived CDR1 and CDR2 are DFQATT and SNEGSKA (reference sequence). The CDR3 runs to 16 residues. The junction had 7 bases not matched to a gene; V was cut back by 0 bases and J by 0 bases.